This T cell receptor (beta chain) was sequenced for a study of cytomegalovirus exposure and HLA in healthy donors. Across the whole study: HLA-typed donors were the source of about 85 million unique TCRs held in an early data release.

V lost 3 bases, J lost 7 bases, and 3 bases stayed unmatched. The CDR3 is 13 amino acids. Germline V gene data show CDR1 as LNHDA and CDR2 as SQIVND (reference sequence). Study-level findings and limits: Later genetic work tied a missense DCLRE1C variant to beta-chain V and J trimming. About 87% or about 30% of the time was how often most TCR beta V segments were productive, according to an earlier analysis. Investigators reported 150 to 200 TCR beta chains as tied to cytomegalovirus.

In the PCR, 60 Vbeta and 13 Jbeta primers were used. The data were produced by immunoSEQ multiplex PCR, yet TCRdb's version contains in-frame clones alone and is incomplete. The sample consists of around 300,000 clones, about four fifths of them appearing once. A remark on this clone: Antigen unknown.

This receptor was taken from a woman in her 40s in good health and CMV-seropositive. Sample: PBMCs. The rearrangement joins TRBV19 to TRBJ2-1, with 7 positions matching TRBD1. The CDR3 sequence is CASSIRDRNEQFF. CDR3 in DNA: TGTGCCAGTAGTATTAGGGACAGAAATGAGCAGTTCTTC.